The 2 T cell receptor beta chains below come from one sample, sequenced in a study of cytomegalovirus exposure and HLA in healthy donors listed by TCRdb under 2017. The library relied on the immunoSEQ multiplex PCR assay. For the multiplex PCR, a mixture combining 60 forward primers for TCR Vbeta segments and 13 reverse primers for TCR Jbeta segments was used. The source is immuneACCESS, and TCRdb retained only in-frame sequences with V and J called. Part of the clones is not carried over; for the studies checked, unresolved V genes explain less than half of this, and the remainder is unexplained. Recorded for this sample are fewer than 100,000 clones; approximately 7.7% of them occurred a single time. The leading ten clones occupy about 2.3% of the sample. Sequencing used PBMCs. The receptor source for this set is a man aged 45-65 years in good health and CMV-seronegative.

A few counts support this clone. This chain links TRBV7-2 with TRBJ2-1; TRBD2 agrees at 11 bases. CDR1 is SGHTA, CDR2 FQGNSA, per germline. There are 16 residues in the CDR3. V lost 5 bases and J lost 3; bases outside the gene matches: 6. CDR3 coding DNA: TGTGCCAGCAGCGAGATAGCGGGAGGGCTCTACAATGAGCAGTTCTTC. Its translation is CASSEIAGGLYNEQFF.

This clone has just a few counts. The V gene is TRBV7-3, the J gene TRBJ1-1; no clear D. This CDR3 comprises 13 residues. V was shortened by 5 bases and J by 4 bases, with 11 bases between the two germline ends. Germline V gene sequence: CDR1 SGHTA, CDR2 FQGTGA. The CDR3, as DNA: TGTGCCAGCAGCCTAAAGCGAGGCACTGAAGCTTTCTTT. Translating it yields CASSLKRGTEAFF.